In this sample, the clone carrying this T cell receptor (beta chain) turned up once. Its antigen is as yet unknown. There are 15 residues in the CDR3. With 6 bases removed from V and 2 bases from J, the gap between germline ends came to 14 bases. Per the germline V gene, CDR1 is MDHEN and CDR2 is SYDVKM. These data are taken from a study of cytomegalovirus exposure and HLA in healthy donors. In the PCR, 60 Vbeta and 13 Jbeta primers were used. Only in-frame clones appear in the TCRdb table, and some are missing; sequencing was by immunoSEQ multiplex PCR. The sample records approximately 92,000 clones, around 77% being singletons. Broader study findings: Presence/absence analysis assumed near-uniform sequencing depth across donors. An analysis that came later showed most CMV-associated TCR beta chains appearing HLA-restricted. It was only CMV serostatus that was available as immune exposure information.

The genes are TRBV28 and TRBJ1-5, with a possible D match to TRBD1 (6 bases). Sequenced material: PBMCs. The TCR originated in a man aged 50-60 years in good health and CMV-seropositive. This CDR3 reads CASRAGTFGNQPQHF. The CDR3, as DNA: TGTGCCAGCAGGGCTGGGACATTTGGCAATCAGCCCCAGCATTTT.